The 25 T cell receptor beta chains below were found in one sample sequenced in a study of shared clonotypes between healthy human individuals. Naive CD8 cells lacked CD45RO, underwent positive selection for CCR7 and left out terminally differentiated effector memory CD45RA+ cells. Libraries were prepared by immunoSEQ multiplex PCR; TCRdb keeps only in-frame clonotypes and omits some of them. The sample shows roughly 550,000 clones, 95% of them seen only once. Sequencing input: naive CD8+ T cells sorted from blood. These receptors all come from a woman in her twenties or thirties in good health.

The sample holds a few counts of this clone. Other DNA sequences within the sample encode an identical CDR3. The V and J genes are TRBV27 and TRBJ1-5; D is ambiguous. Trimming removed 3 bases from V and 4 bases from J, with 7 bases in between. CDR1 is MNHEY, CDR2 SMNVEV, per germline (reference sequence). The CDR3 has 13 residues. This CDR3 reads CASSFSGNQPQHF. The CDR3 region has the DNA TGTGCCAGCAGTTTCAGCGGTAATCAGCCCCAGCATTTT.

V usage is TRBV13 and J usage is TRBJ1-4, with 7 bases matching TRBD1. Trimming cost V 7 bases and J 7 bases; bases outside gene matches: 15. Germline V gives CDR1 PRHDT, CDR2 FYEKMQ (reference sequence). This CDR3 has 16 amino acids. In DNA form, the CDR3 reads TGTGCCAGCACCCTCGGGCCCCGGGACAGTGGTGAAAAACTGTTTTTT. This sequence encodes CASTLGPRDSGEKLFF.

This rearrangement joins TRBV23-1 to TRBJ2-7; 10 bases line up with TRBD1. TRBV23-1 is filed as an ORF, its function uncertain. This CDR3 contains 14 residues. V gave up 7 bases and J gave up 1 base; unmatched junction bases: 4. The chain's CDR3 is CASTPDRGSYEQYF. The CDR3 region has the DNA TGCGCCAGCACCCCGGACAGGGGGTCCTACGAGCAGTACTTC.

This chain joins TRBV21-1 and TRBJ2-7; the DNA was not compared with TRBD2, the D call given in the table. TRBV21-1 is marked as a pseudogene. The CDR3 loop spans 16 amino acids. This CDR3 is CASSKGFSRESYEQYF. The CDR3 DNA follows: TGTGCCAGCAGCAAAGGTTTTTCGCGGGAGTCCTACGAGCAGTACTTC.

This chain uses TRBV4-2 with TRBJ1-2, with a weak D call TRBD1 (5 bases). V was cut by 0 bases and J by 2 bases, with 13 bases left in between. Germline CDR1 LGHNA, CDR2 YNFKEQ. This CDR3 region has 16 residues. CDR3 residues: CASSQDDEGLNYGYTF. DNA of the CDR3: TGTGCCAGCAGCCAAGATGATGAGGGACTCAACTATGGCTACACCTTC.

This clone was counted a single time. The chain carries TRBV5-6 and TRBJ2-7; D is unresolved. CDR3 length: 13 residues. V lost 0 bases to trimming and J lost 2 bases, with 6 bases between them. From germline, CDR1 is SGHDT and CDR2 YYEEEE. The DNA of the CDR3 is TGTGCCAGCAGCTTGGCCTTTGCCTACGAGCAGTACTTC. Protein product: CASSLAFAYEQYF. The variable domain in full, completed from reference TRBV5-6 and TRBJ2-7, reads DAGVTQSPTHLIKTRGQQVTLRCSPKSGHDTVSWYQQALGQGPQFIFQYYEEEERQRGNFPDRFSGHQFPNYSSELNVNALLLGDSALYLCASSLAFAYEQYFGPGTRLTVT.

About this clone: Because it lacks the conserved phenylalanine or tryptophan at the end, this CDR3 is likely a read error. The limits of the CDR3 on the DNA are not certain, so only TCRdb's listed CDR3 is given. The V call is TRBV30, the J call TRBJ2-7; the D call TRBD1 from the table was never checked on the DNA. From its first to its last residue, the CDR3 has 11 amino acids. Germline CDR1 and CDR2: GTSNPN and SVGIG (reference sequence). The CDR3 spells CAWNRDATGSI.

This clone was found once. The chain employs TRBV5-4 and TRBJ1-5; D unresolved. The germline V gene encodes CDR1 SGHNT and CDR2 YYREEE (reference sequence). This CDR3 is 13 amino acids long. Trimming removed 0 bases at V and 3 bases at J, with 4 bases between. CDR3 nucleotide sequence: TGTGCCAGCAGCTTGGGGCCCAATCAGCCCCAGCATTTT. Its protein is CASSLGPNQPQHF.

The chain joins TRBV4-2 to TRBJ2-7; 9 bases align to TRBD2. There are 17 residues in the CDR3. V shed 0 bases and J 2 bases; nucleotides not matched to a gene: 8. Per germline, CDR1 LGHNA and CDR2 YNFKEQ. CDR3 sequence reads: CASSQEAGGSVAYEQYF. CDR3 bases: TGTGCCAGCAGCCAAGAGGCGGGGGGGTCTGTGGCCTACGAGCAGTACTTC.

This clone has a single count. In DNA, the CDR3 is TGTGCCAGCAGTCCGGACAGGGCGACTCAAGAGACCCAGTACTTC. Its translation is CASSPDRATQETQYF. The genes are TRBV6-6 and TRBJ2-5; 8 positions agree with TRBD1. Germline assignment: CDR1 MNHNY and CDR2 SVGAGI (reference sequence). J was trimmed by 2 bases and V by 5 bases; bases with no gene match: 7. The CDR3 extends over 15 amino acids.

CDR3 bases: TGTGCCAGCAGCTTACGAGCGGGAGCCTACGAGCAGTACTTC. As protein: CASSLRAGAYEQYF. The V and J genes are TRBV13 and TRBJ2-7, with TRBD2 matching 8 bases. Germline V lookup: CDR1 PRHDT, CDR2 FYEKMQ (reference sequence). CDR3 length: 14 residues. V shed 2 bases and J 2 bases; nucleotides not matched to a gene: 2.

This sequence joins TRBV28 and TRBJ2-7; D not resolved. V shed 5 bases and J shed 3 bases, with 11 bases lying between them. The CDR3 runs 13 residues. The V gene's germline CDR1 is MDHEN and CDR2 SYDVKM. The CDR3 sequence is CASSTPGDYEQYF. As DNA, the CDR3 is TGTGCCAGCAGTACCCCAGGAGACTACGAGCAGTACTTC. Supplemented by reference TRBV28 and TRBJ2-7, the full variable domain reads DVKVTQSSRYLVKRTGEKVFLECVQDMDHENMFWYRQDPGLGLRLIYFSYDVKMKEKGDIPEGYSVSREKKERFSLILESASTNQTSMYLCASSTPGDYEQYFGPGTRLTVT.

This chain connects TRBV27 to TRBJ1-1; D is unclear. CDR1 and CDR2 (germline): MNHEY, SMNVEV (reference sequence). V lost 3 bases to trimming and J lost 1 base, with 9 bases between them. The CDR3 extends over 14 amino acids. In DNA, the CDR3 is TGTGCCAGCAGTTTGGTCGGGCCGAACACTGAAGCTTTCTTT. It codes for CASSLVGPNTEAFF.

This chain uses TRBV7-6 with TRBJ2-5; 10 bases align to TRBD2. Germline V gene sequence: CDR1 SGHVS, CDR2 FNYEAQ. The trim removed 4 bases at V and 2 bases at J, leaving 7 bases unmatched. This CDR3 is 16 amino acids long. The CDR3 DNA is TGTGCCAGCAGCTCCTTAGCGGGAGGCGAACAAGAGACCCAGTACTTC. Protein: CASSSLAGGEQETQYF.

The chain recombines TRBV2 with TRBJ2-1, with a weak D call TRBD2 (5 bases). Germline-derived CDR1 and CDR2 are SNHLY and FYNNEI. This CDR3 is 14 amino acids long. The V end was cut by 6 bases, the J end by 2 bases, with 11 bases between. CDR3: CASRAPGAYNEQFF. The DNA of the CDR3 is TGTGCCAGCAGAGCCCCCGGGGCCTACAATGAGCAGTTCTTC.

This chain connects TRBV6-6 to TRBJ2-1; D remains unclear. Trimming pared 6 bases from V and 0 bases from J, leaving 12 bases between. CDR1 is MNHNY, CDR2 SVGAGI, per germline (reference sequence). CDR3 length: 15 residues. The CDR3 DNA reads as TGTGCCAGCAGCCGTACTTTGAGCTCCTACAATGAGCAGTTCTTC. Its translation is CASSRTLSSYNEQFF.

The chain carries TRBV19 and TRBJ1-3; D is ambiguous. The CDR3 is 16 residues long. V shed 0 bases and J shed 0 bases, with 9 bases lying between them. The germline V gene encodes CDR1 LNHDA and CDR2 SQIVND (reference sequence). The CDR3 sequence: CASSIEPSSSGNTIYF. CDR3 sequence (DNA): TGTGCCAGTAGTATAGAGCCTTCTAGCTCTGGAAACACCATATATTTT.

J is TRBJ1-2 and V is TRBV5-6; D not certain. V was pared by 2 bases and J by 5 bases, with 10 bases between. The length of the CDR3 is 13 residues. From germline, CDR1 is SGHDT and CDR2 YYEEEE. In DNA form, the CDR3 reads TGTGCCAGCAGCTTTAGTACAGATTATGGCTACACCTTC. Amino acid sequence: CASSFSTDYGYTF.

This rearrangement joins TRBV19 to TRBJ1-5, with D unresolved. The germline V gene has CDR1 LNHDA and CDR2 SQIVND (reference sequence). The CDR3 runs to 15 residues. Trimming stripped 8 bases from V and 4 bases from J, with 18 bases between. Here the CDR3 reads CASALDGSGNQPQHF. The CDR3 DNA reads TGTGCCAGTGCCCTGGACGGTAGTGGTAATCAGCCCCAGCATTTT.

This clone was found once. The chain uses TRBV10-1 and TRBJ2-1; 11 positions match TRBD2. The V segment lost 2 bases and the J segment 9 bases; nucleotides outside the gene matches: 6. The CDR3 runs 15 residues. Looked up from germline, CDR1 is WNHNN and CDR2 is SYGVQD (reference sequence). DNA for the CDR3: TGCGCCAGCAGTGAGCTAGCGGGAGGTCAGGGTGAGCAGTTCTTC. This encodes CASSELAGGQGEQFF.

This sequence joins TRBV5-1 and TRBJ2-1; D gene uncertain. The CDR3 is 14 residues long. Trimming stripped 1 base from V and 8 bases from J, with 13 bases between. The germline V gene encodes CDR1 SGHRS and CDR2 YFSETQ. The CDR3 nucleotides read TGCGCCAGCAGCTTGCGGGCCCCACGCGATGAGCAGTTCTTC. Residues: CASSLRAPRDEQFF.

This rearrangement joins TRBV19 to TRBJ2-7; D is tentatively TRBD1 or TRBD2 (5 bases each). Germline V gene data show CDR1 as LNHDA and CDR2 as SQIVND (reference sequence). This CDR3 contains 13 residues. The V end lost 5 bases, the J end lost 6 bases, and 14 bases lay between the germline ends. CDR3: CASSLGRGSEQYF. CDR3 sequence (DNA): TGTGCCAGTAGTCTGGGACGGGGAAGCGAGCAGTACTTC.

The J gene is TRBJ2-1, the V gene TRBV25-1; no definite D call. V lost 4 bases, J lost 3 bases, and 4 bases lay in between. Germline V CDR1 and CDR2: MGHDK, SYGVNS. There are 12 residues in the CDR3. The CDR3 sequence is CASSVDYNEQFF. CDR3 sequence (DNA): TGTGCCAGCAGTGTGGACTACAATGAGCAGTTCTTC.

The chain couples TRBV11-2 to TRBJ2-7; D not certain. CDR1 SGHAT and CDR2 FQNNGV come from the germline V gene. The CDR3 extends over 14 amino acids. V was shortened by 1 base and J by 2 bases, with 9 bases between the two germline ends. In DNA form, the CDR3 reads TGTGCCAGCAGCTTAGTTGGGGAAGCCTACGAGCAGTACTTC. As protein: CASSLVGEAYEQYF.

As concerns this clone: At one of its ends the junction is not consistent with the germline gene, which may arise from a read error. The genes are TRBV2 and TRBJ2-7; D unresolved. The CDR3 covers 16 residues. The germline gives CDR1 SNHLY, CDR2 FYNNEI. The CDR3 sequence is CASREVGQQVFYEQYF. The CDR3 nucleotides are TGTGCCAGCAGAGAAGTCGGCCAGCAGGTCTTCTACGAGCAGTACTTC.